Listed below are T cell receptor beta chains from one sample, sequenced in a study of CD8 T cells in Susac syndrome. One entry per CDR3 protein results from TCRdb running MiXCR on the immunoSEQ multiplex PCR reads. The sample has more than 200,000 distinct CDR3 sequences, roughly 90% seen once; the top ten hold about 0.12%. Sequenced sample: CD8+ T cells from PBMCs. These receptors came from a human donor with multiple sclerosis. Each CDR3 is given with its conserved first and last residue. Fields, in order: clone size, V gene, D gene, J gene, CDR3 DNA, CDR3 protein. D genes are given only for firm matches. The size field is filled for only some rows; it gives once, few, many or a size class.

once	TRBV5-1	.	TRBJ2-5	TGCGCCAGCAGCCTCGGAGTACTAGGGGAGACCCAGTACTTC	CASSLGVLGETQYF
.	TRBV24-1	.	TRBJ2-3	TGTGCCACCAGTGATGGGGTAGCGACAGATACGCAGTATTTT	CATSDGVATDTQYF
.	TRBV7-9	TRBD1	TRBJ2-7	TGTGCCAGCAGCGCCGGGACAGCCCCCTACGAGCAGTACTTC	CASSAGTAPYEQYF
.	TRBV5-1	.	TRBJ1-1	TGCGCCAGCAGCTTGGCACAGGGCTTGAACACTGAAGCTTTCTTT	CASSLAQGLNTEAFF
.	TRBV29-1	.	TRBJ1-2	TGCAGCGTTTGGGGGGACTATGGCTACACCTTC	CSVWGDYGYTF
few	TRBV12-5	.	TRBJ2-7	TGTGCTAGTGGTTTGGTCTCCTACGAGCAGTACTTC	CASGLVSYEQYF
once	TRBV5-4	.	TRBJ2-3	TGTGCCAGCAGCTTGCGGGGGATTATTACAGATACGCAGTATTTT	CASSLRGIITDTQYF
once	TRBV5-8	TRBD1	TRBJ2-1	TGTGCCAGCAGCTTAGGGACAGGGGTTTTATTAGAGCAGTTCTTC	CASSLGTGVLLEQFF
.	TRBV9	TRBD1	TRBJ2-5	TGTGCCAGCAGCGCACAGGGGGTTGAGACCCAGTACTTC	CASSAQGVETQYF
.	TRBV19	TRBD2	TRBJ2-1	TGTGCCAGTAGTCCGCGGACTAGCGGGAGATCGGGCAATGAGCAGTTCTTC	CASSPRTSGRSGNEQFF
.	TRBV19	TRBD1	TRBJ2-7	TGTGCCAGTAGCCCCCGGACAGGATTTTACGAGCAGTACTTC	CASSPRTGFYEQYF
.	TRBV27	.	TRBJ2-6	TGTGCCAGCAGTTCACACTCTGGGGCCAACGTCCTGACTTTC	CASSSHSGANVLTF
once	TRBV7-6	.	TRBJ1-2	TGTGCCAGCAGCCTCTCGGCGGGGGGGGTAACGAACTATGGCTACACCTTC	CASSLSAGGVTNYGYTF
.	TRBV11-2	TRBD2	TRBJ2-7	TGTGCCAGCAGCTTAAGGGACTACTCCTACGAGCAGTACTTC	CASSLRDYSYEQYF
.	TRBV13	.	TRBJ1-2	TGTGCCAGCAGCTCCAGGACGGGGAACTATGGCTACACCTTC	CASSSRTGNYGYTF
.	TRBV7-9	TRBD1	TRBJ2-7	TGTGCCAGCAGCCCGGGACAGGTCGCCCCCTACGAGCAGTACTTC	CASSPGQVAPYEQYF
once	TRBV7-8	.	TRBJ1-1	TGTGCCAGTAGACAAGACTTAGTTTTGAACACTGAAGCTTTCTTT	CASRQDLVLNTEAFF
.	TRBV11-2	.	TRBJ2-7	TGTGCCAGCACCTCCGATTCCTACGAGCAGTACTTC	CASTSDSYEQYF
once	TRBV19	.	TRBJ1-1	TGTGCCAGTACAAGCAATCCGAACACTGAAGCTTTCTTT	CASTSNPNTEAFF
.	TRBV4-1	.	TRBJ2-1	TGCGCCAGCAGCCTTCGGGTGCTTACCTACAATGAGCAGTTCTTC	CASSLRVLTYNEQFF
.	TRBV19	.	TRBJ1-5	TGTGCCAGTAGTATAGTTCAGGGGATCGATCAGCCCCAGCATTTT	CASSIVQGIDQPQHF
.	TRBV7-9	.	TRBJ1-4	TGTGCCAGCAGCAGGCCCCGGGGGGATAATGAAAAACTGTTTTTT	CASSRPRGDNEKLFF
.	TRBV4-3	.	TRBJ2-7	TGCGCCAGCAGCCAAGATCTTATGGCCGGAAACGAGCAGTACTTC	CASSQDLMAGNEQYF
.	TRBV14	TRBD1	TRBJ1-5	TGTGCCAGTTTTTCAGGGACAGCAAGATATAGCAATCAGCCCCAGCATTTT	CASFSGTARYSNQPQHF
.	TRBV5-6	.	TRBJ2-7	TGTGCCAGCAGCTTGGGGCGCTGGGGATACGAGCAGTACTTC	CASSLGRWGYEQYF
.	TRBV18	TRBD2	TRBJ2-2	TGTGCCAGCTCACCCGGATTCGAAGCGGGGGCCCACACCGGGGAGCTGTTTTTT	CASSPGFEAGAHTGELFF
.	TRBV27	.	TRBJ1-2	TGTGCCAGCAGTCCTAGGCCCTTTACTAACTATGGCTACACCTTC	CASSPRPFTNYGYTF
.	TRBV11-2	TRBD2	TRBJ2-7	TGTGCCAGCAGCGTGTACGGGAGGTCGTTTTGGGAGCAGTACTTC	CASSVYGRSFWEQYF
.	TRBV20-1	TRBD1	TRBJ1-2	TGCAGTGCTCATGGACAGGGGAACTATGGCTACACCTTC	CSAHGQGNYGYTF
.	TRBV9	.	TRBJ2-2	TGTGCCAGCAGTAAGGGGGAGAGCCACGGGGAGCTGTTTTTT	CASSKGESHGELFF
.	TRBV15	.	TRBJ1-2	TGTGCCACCAGCAGAGATCAAGTCGGAGGGGCCTTCTATGGCTACACCTTC	CATSRDQVGGAFYGYTF
.	TRBV14	.	TRBJ1-5	TGTGCCAGCAGCCAAGAGACATCGACCCTTAGGGAGCCCCAGCATTTT	CASSQETSTLREPQHF
.	TRBV9	TRBD1	TRBJ2-7	TGTGCCAGCACGCCTTACAGGGGGGAATGGAACGAGCAGTACTTC	CASTPYRGEWNEQYF
.	TRBV6-5	.	TRBJ2-2	TGTGCCAGCAGCCTTCAGGGGACCGGGGAGCTGTTTTTT	CASSLQGTGELFF
.	TRBV20-1	TRBD1	TRBJ2-7	TGCAGTGCGTGGGACAGGGGTTCCTACGAGCAGTACTTC	CSAWDRGSYEQYF
once	TRBV10-3	TRBD1	TRBJ2-3	TGTGCCATCAGCACGATAGACAGGGGTTCCGATACGCAGTATTTT	CAISTIDRGSDTQYF
.	TRBV9	TRBD2	TRBJ2-5	TGTGCCAGCAGCCCTGGAGTAGCGGGCTTAGGGACCCAGTACTTC	CASSPGVAGLGTQYF
.	TRBV14	.	TRBJ2-1	TGTGCCAGCAGCCAACGAGGGATGGATGAGCAGTTCTTC	CASSQRGMDEQFF
.	TRBV27	.	TRBJ1-1	TGTGCCAGCAGTTTAGCCCCGAGCGACACTGAAGCTTTCTTT	CASSLAPSDTEAFF
.	TRBV23-1	.	TRBJ1-5	TGCGCCAGCAGTCTAGACAGAGGAGATCAGCCCCAGCATTTT	CASSLDRGDQPQHF
.	TRBV2	.	TRBJ2-3	TGTGCCAGTGAAAGAACGGGAGATACGCAGTATTTT	CASERTGDTQYF
few	TRBV27	.	TRBJ2-3	TGTGCCAGCAGTTTGAGCCGAGGCTCGTTCACAGATACGCAGTATTTT	CASSLSRGSFTDTQYF
once	TRBV7-9	.	TRBJ1-1	TGTGCCAGCAGCCCGCGGGTTGAGCTAAGAACTGAAGCTTTCTTT	CASSPRVELRTEAFF
.	TRBV6-5	.	TRBJ1-3	TGTGCCAGCAGTTATGGTGCCACTGGAAACACCATATATTTT	CASSYGATGNTIYF
.	TRBV4-1	TRBD1	TRBJ1-1	TGCGCCAGCAGCCCCAGGGGGCCGACTGAAGCTTTCTTT	CASSPRGPTEAFF
once	TRBV27	.	TRBJ1-2	TGTGCCAGCAGTCCGATAGGGGGATACTATGGCTACACCTTC	CASSPIGGYYGYTF
once	TRBV12-3/TRBV12-4	.	TRBJ2-7	TGTGCCAGCAGCCTCGAGGACGGGGGTAGCTCCTACGAGCAGTACTTC	CASSLEDGGSSYEQYF
.	TRBV12-3/TRBV12-4	TRBD1	TRBJ1-4	TGTGCCAGCAGCCCCCGGGACAGGGACTCGGATAATGAAAAACTGTTTTTT	CASSPRDRDSDNEKLFF
.	TRBV25-1	TRBD2	TRBJ2-3	TGTGCCAGCAGTGCGATGACCGGGACTAGCCCCACAGATACGCAGTATTTT	CASSAMTGTSPTDTQYF
.	TRBV6-1	TRBD2	TRBJ2-4	TGTGCCAGCAGTCCTGGACTAGCGGGAGTGGAGGGAAACATTCAGTACTTC	CASSPGLAGVEGNIQYF
.	TRBV9	TRBD1	TRBJ1-2	TGTGCCAGCAGCGCAGGGACAGGGCCCCTCTATGGCTACACCTTC	CASSAGTGPLYGYTF
once	TRBV20-1	TRBD1	TRBJ2-1	TGCAGTGCTAGAGATTCGGGACAGGGGTTCTATGAGCAGTTCTTC	CSARDSGQGFYEQFF